A single sample gave rise to the 13 T cell receptor beta chains below, sequenced in a study of somatic mutations in cytotoxic T cells in rheumatoid arthritis. The protocol was immunoSEQ multiplex PCR, while the TCRdb copy is restricted to in-frame clones and leaves out a portion. The sample lists roughly 16,000 clones; around 80% were seen once. Material for sequencing was CD8+ T cells sorted from blood. These receptors all stem from a woman in her forties or fifties with rheumatoid arthritis.

The genes are TRBV6-5 and TRBJ2-7; either TRBD1 or TRBD2 may supply D (5 bases each). Trimming pared 3 bases from V and 0 bases from J, leaving 9 bases between. Per germline, CDR1 MNHEY and CDR2 SVGAGI. The CDR3 loop spans 14 amino acids. In nucleotides, the CDR3 is TGTGCCAGCAGTTATAGGGACGGCTCCTACGAGCAGTACTTC. Protein sequence: CASSYRDGSYEQYF.

The rearrangement uses TRBV7-2 and TRBJ1-5; D gene ambiguous. This CDR3 has 14 amino acids. Germline V gene lookup returns CDR1 SGHTA and CDR2 FQGNSA. With 5 bases removed from V and 0 bases from J, the gap between germline ends came to 8 bases. Here the CDR3 reads CASSLIYSNQPQHF. CDR3 nucleotide sequence: TGTGCCAGCAGCCTCATCTATAGCAATCAGCCCCAGCATTTT.

V usage is TRBV27 and J usage is TRBJ2-5, with a possible D match to TRBD1 (5 bases). Germline-derived CDR1 and CDR2 are MNHEY and SMNVEV (reference sequence). Between the trimmed V and J ends, which lost 5 bases and 4 bases, there was a span of 11 bases. This CDR3 is 13 amino acids long. The CDR3: CASSPRVAETQYF. Here the CDR3 DNA reads TGTGCCAGCAGTCCCAGGGTCGCAGAGACCCAGTACTTC.

The chain recombines TRBV7-9 with TRBJ1-6; 8 bases are shared with TRBD1. V was clipped by 10 bases and J by 6 bases; unmatched bases: 5. There are 13 residues in the CDR3. Germline V gene data show CDR1 as SEHNR and CDR2 as FQNEAQ (reference sequence). The CDR3 sequence: CAIQGQANSPLHF. The CDR3 DNA reads TGTGCCATCCAGGGACAGGCTAATTCACCCCTCCACTTT.

This clone was seen just once. The chain uses TRBV30 and TRBJ1-5; no clear D. Germline CDR1 GTSNPN, CDR2 SVGIG (reference sequence). The CDR3 has 12 amino acids. V was trimmed by 2 bases and J by 4 bases, leaving 6 bases between them. This chain's CDR3 is CAWSFRNQPQHF. CDR3 DNA sequence: TGTGCCTGGAGTTTCAGGAATCAGCCCCAGCATTTT.

The V and J genes are TRBV9 and TRBJ1-6; no definite D call. Germline V gene data show CDR1 as SGDLS and CDR2 as YYNGEE. Trimming removed 4 bases from V and 7 bases from J, with 21 bases in between. CDR3 size: 17 residues. This CDR3 is CASSPNRRELWNSPLHF. DNA for the CDR3: TGTGCCAGCAGCCCCAACCGGAGGGAGCTGTGGAATTCACCCCTCCACTTT.

This clone was detected only a few times. The CDR3 reads CASSYGGTGTQYF. In DNA, the CDR3 is TGTGCCAGCAGTTACGGCGGTACTGGGACCCAGTACTTC. V is TRBV6-5 and J is TRBJ2-5, with unresolved D. The CDR3 is made up of 13 amino acids. The germline gives CDR1 MNHEY, CDR2 SVGAGI. With 2 bases removed from V and 7 bases from J, the gap between germline ends came to 11 bases.

This rearrangement joins TRBV19 to TRBJ2-7; TRBD2 agrees at 7 bases. The trim removed 6 bases at V and 2 bases at J, leaving 7 bases unmatched. The CDR3 runs to 14 residues. CDR1 LNHDA and CDR2 SQIVND come from the germline V gene (reference sequence). Here the CDR3 DNA reads TGTGCCAGTAGCCCTAGCGGTGCAACCTACGAGCAGTACTTC. Its translation is CASSPSGATYEQYF.

The V and J genes are TRBV6-1 and TRBJ2-1; D gene uncertain. In germline, CDR1 is MNHNS, CDR2 SASEGT. The length of the CDR3 is 15 residues. V was cut by 1 base and J by 0 bases, with 7 bases left in between. The CDR3 sequence: CASSEGYSSYNEQFF. The CDR3 nucleotides are TGTGCCAGCAGTGAAGGGTACAGCTCCTACAATGAGCAGTTCTTC.

V is TRBV27 and J is TRBJ1-5, with D unresolved. CDR1 and CDR2 from the germline V gene are MNHEY and SMNVEV (reference sequence). The CDR3 runs 15 residues. Trimming took off 0 bases at V and 0 bases at J, with 6 bases between the two ends. In DNA form, the CDR3 reads TGTGCCAGCAGTTTATCCGGGTCTAGCAATCAGCCCCAGCATTTT. It yields the protein CASSLSGSSNQPQHF.

V is TRBV7-9 and J is TRBJ1-4; D is perhaps TRBD1 (5 bases). The germline V gene encodes CDR1 SEHNR and CDR2 FQNEAQ (reference sequence). V dropped 4 bases and J dropped 7 bases, with 13 bases sitting between them. The length of the CDR3 is 14 residues. CDR3 residues: CASSWGLKAEKLFF. DNA for the CDR3: TGTGCCAGCAGCTGGGGCCTTAAGGCTGAAAAACTGTTTTTT. The full variable domain, in which reference TRBV7-9 and TRBJ1-4 provide the parts outside the CDR3, is DTGVSQNPRHKITKRGQNVTFRCDPISEHNRLYWYRQTLGQGPEFLTYFQNEAQLEKSRLLSDRFSAERPKGSFSTLEIQRTEQGDSAMYLCASSWGLKAEKLFFGSGTQLSVL.

V is TRBV7-2 and J is TRBJ2-7, with TRBD2 identical over 10 bases. The CDR3 extends over 14 amino acids. V gave up 5 bases and J gave up 6 bases; unmatched junction bases: 7. CDR1 and CDR2 from the germline V gene are SGHTA and FQGNSA. DNA of the CDR3: TGTGCCAGCAGCGGCGGGGCTAGCGGGAGCGAGCAGTACTTC. It specifies CASSGGASGSEQYF.

The V call is TRBV19, the J call TRBJ1-3; 8 bases fit TRBD1. The trim removed 5 bases at V and 0 bases at J, leaving 12 bases unmatched. From germline, CDR1 is LNHDA and CDR2 SQIVND (reference sequence). The CDR3 is made up of 18 amino acids. CDR3 DNA: TGTGCCAGTAGTTACTCCCGGGACAGGAGGTCCTCTGGAAACACCATATATTTT. Protein: CASSYSRDRRSSGNTIYF.